The 15 T cell receptor beta chains given below trace back to one sample, sequenced in a study of T cell responses to AZD1222 COVID-19 vaccine. Using immunoSEQ multiplex PCR, the repertoire was profiled, and TCRdb retains in-frame clones only, with some absent. Of 90,000 to 100,000 clones listed, roughly 89% are singletons. The source was peripheral blood, collected on day 0 of AZD1222 vaccination. The receptors come from an adult in good health.

The chain couples TRBV27 to TRBJ2-2; TRBD1 matches at 7 bases. Germline V gives CDR1 MNHEY, CDR2 SMNVEV (reference sequence). CDR3 length: 14 amino acids. The V gene end was trimmed by 5 bases and the J gene end by 4 bases; junction bases not matched to a gene: 4. The CDR3 sequence: CASSQGGGTGELFF. The CDR3 DNA is TGTGCCAGCAGTCAAGGGGGCGGCACCGGGGAGCTGTTTTTT.

This clone appeared a few times. The V and J genes are TRBV11-1 and TRBJ1-1, with D uncertain. V shed 3 bases and J shed 1 base, with 9 bases lying between them. Germline V gene sequence: CDR1 SGHAT, CDR2 FQDESV (reference sequence). CDR3 length: 14 residues. The CDR3 DNA reads TGTGCCAGCAGCTTTCTCCGAGGGAACACTGAAGCTTTCTTT. As protein: CASSFLRGNTEAFF.

V is TRBV5-1 and J is TRBJ2-2, with D perhaps TRBD1 or TRBD2 (5 bases each). The germline gives CDR1 SGHRS, CDR2 YFSETQ. CDR3 length equals 15 residues. With 1 base removed from V and 9 bases from J, the gap between germline ends came to 16 bases. Here the CDR3 DNA reads TGCGCCAGCAGCTTGCAGGGAGCTCGGGGCCGGGAGCTGTTTTTT. Translation: CASSLQGARGRELFF. The variable domain in full, completed from reference TRBV5-1 and TRBJ2-2, reads KAGVTQTPRYLIKTRGQQVTLSCSPISGHRSVSWYQQTPGQGLQFLFEYFSETQRNKGNFPGRFSGRQFSNSRSEMNVSTLELGDSALYLCASSLQGARGRELFFGEGSRLTVL.

V and J are TRBV6-5 and TRBJ1-6; D unresolved. The CDR3 extends over 12 amino acids. Germline V CDR1 and CDR2: MNHEY, SVGAGI. The germline V and J ends were trimmed by 6 bases and 10 bases, with 10 bases remaining between them. Here the CDR3 reads CASSLPTSPLHF. Written as DNA, the CDR3 is TGTGCCAGCAGCCTCCCGACGTCACCCCTCCACTTT.

The J gene is TRBJ2-7, the V gene TRBV6-5; 16 nucleotides match TRBD2. V dropped 6 bases and J dropped 8; count of bases not matched to a gene: 4. Germline loops: CDR1 MNHEY, CDR2 SVGAGI. CDR3 length: 14 amino acids. The CDR3 loop reads CASSPGLAGGQQYF. CDR3 sequence (DNA): TGTGCCAGCAGCCCGGGACTAGCGGGAGGGCAGCAGTACTTC.

The chain has TRBV4-2 and TRBJ2-1; 10 bases map to TRBD2. Germline CDR1 and CDR2: LGHNA and YNFKEQ. V was clipped by 2 bases and J by 12 bases; unmatched bases: 10. The CDR3 totals 15 residues. CDR3 region: CASSQQPGLALGQFF. CDR3 bases: TGTGCCAGCAGCCAACAGCCGGGACTAGCGTTGGGGCAGTTCTTC.

The chain couples TRBV6-2 or TRBV6-3 to TRBJ2-5, with TRBD2 matching 11 bases. J was trimmed by 6 bases and V by 2 bases; bases with no gene match: 5. Germline loops: CDR1 MNHEY, CDR2 SVGEGT. This CDR3 has 15 amino acids. The DNA for the CDR3 is TGTGCCAGCAGTTACGTCACTAGCGGGAGACAGACCCAGTACTTC. Encoded protein: CASSYVTSGRQTQYF.

This sequence joins TRBV28 and TRBJ1-6; tentatively, D is TRBD1 (6 bases). This CDR3 has 14 residues. Trimming pared 5 bases from V and 6 bases from J, leaving 11 bases between. Germline CDR1 MDHEN, CDR2 SYDVKM. DNA for the CDR3: TGTGCCAGCAGTGACAGGTATGGTAATTCACCCCTCCACTTT. Protein product: CASSDRYGNSPLHF.

J is TRBJ1-2 and V is TRBV6-2 or TRBV6-3; 8 nucleotides agree with TRBD1. Germline V gene sequence: CDR1 MNHEY, CDR2 SVGEGT. The length of the CDR3 is 15 residues. J gave up 2 bases and V 2 bases, and 4 bases lay outside the gene matches. The CDR3 loop is CASSYRRTGNYGYTF. Written as DNA, the CDR3 is TGTGCCAGCAGTTACCGTCGGACAGGGAACTATGGCTACACCTTC.

The count of this clone is one. This chain joins TRBV28 and TRBJ1-5; 11 bases are shared with TRBD1. Germline CDR1 is MDHEN and CDR2 is SYDVKM. The CDR3 runs to 15 residues. With V trimmed by 8 bases and J by 6 bases, 9 bases remained unmatched. As DNA, the CDR3 is TGTGCCAGCTGTCTTTCCGGGACAGGGGGTCAGCCCCAGCATTTT. It codes for CASCLSGTGGQPQHF.

The rearrangement joins TRBV21-1 to TRBJ1-5; the D call of TRBD1 is as the table states it, not checked on the DNA. TRBV21-1 is recorded as a pseudogene. The CDR3 runs to 17 residues. CDR3 region: CASSKRSRQGAYQPQHF. The DNA of the CDR3 is TGTGCCAGCAGCAAAAGGAGTCGGCAGGGGGCCTATCAGCCCCAGCATTTT.

The chain couples TRBV28 to TRBJ1-6; no firm D call. Germline-derived CDR1 and CDR2 are MDHEN and SYDVKM. The CDR3 spans 19 residues. V was cut by 1 base and J by 4 bases, with 20 bases left in between. The CDR3 here is CASSLSSAGPLIYNSPLHF. CDR3 nucleotides: TGTGCCAGCAGTTTATCCTCAGCCGGACCCCTAATATATAATTCACCCCTCCACTTT.

The rearrangement links TRBV24-1 to TRBJ2-1; a weak D match, TRBD1 (6 bases). V lost 7 bases to trimming and J lost 8 bases, with 11 bases between them. CDR3 length: 12 residues. Germline V lookup: CDR1 KGHDR, CDR2 SFDVKD. The DNA of the CDR3 is TGTGCCACCAGCCCCAGGGGCTATGAGCAGTTCTTC. Translation gives CATSPRGYEQFF.

Concerning this clone: The same CDR3 also results from other DNA sequences found in this sample. This sequence joins TRBV2 and TRBJ2-5, with 9 bases identical to TRBD2. The CDR3 has 16 residues. The V and J ends lost 4 bases and 5 bases, in that order; junction bases with no gene match: 11. The V gene's germline CDR1 is SNHLY and CDR2 FYNNEI. This CDR3 is CASSGRGAGGRETQYF. The DNA for the CDR3 is TGTGCCAGCAGTGGCCGGGGAGCGGGGGGTCGGGAGACCCAGTACTTC.

Remarks on this clone: The junction shows a germline mismatch at one end, possibly a read error. The rearrangement uses TRBV11-2 and TRBJ2-3, with a tentative D call TRBD2 (5 bases). Germline values: CDR1 SGHAT, CDR2 FQNNGV. There are 15 residues in the CDR3. This chain's CDR3 is CASSLDYPSPDTQYF. The CDR3 bases are TGTGCCAGCAGCCTAGACTACCCGAGCCCAGATACGCAGTATTTT.